This T cell receptor (beta chain) is drawn from a study of T cell repertoires in cytomegalovirus infection. Background on the study: Both CMV infection and a matching HLA type were indicated by public TCR beta signatures.

TCRdb fed the reads into MiXCR, producing one record per CDR3 protein. This sample carries roughly 730,000 distinct CDR3 sequences, roughly 33% of them seen once, and the ten largest clones take roughly 18%. This clonotype was seen more than once but under ten times. Its antigen is currently unknown. The trim removed 5 bases at V and 2 bases at J, leaving 6 bases unmatched. This CDR3 is 15 amino acids long. The germline gives CDR1 MGHRA, CDR2 YSYEKL. V is TRBV4-1 and J is TRBJ1-5, with TRBD1 identical over 7 bases. The material was cultured PBMCs, obtained from culture after CMV antigen stimulation. The clonotype originates from a human donor in good health (CMV status not recorded). Some clones in this sample may be carry-over from other donors' samples. The CDR3 reads CASSTHRGGNQPQHF. The CDR3 DNA follows: TGCGCCAGCAGCACCCACAGGGGAGGCAATCAGCCCCAGCATTTT.